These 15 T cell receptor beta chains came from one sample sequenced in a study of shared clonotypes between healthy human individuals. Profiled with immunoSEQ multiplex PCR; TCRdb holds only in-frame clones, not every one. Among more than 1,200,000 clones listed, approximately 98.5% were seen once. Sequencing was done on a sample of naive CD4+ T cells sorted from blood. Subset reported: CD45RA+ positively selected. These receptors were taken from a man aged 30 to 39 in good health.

Here the CDR3 DNA reads TGTGCCAGCAAAGACAGGGAAGCTGGAAACACCATATATTTT. Protein: CASKDREAGNTIYF. The gene calls are TRBV14 and TRBJ1-3; 7 nucleotides line up with TRBD1. Germline V gene lookup returns CDR1 SGHDN and CDR2 FVKESK. J lost 2 bases, V lost 7 bases, and 5 bases had no gene match. The CDR3 contains 14 residues. Based on the CDR3 plus reference TRBV14 and TRBJ1-3, the full variable domain is EAGVTQFPSHSVIEKGQTVTLRCDPISGHDNLYWYRRVMGKEIKFLLHFVKESKQDESGMPNNRFLAERTGGTYSTLKVQPAELEDSGVYFCASKDREAGNTIYFGEGSWLTVV.

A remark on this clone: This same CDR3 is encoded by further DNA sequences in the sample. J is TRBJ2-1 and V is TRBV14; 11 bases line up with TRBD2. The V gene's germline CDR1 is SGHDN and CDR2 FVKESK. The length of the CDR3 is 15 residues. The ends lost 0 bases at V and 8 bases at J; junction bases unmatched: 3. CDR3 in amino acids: CASSQELAGVYEQFF. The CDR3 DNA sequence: TGTGCCAGCAGCCAAGAACTAGCGGGAGTGTATGAGCAGTTCTTC.

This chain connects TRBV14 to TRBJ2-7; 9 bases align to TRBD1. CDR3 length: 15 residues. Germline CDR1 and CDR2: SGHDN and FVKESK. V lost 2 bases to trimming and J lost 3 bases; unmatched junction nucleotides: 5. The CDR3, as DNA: TGTGCCAGCAGCCAAACAGGGGGCGTTTTCTACGAGCAGTACTTC. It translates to CASSQTGGVFYEQYF.

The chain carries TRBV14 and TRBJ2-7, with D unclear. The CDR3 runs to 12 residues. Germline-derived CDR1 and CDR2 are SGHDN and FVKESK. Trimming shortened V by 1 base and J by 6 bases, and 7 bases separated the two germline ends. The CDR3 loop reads CASSQGQVEQYF. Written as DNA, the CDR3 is TGTGCCAGCAGCCAAGGGCAGGTCGAGCAGTACTTC.

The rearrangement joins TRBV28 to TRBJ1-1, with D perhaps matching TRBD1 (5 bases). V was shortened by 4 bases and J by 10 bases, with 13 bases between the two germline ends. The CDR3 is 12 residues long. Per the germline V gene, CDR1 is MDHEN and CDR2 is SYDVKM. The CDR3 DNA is TGTGCCAGCAGTTGGGACGGGCCGGGAGCTTTCTTT. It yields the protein CASSWDGPGAFF.

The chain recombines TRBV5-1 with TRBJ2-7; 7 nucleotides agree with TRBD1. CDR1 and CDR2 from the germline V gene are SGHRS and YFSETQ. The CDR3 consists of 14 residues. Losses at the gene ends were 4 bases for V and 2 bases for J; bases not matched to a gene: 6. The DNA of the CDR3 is TGCGCCAGCAGCGCCGGACAGGAAACCTACGAGCAGTACTTC. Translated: CASSAGQETYEQYF. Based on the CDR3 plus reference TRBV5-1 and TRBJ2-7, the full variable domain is KAGVTQTPRYLIKTRGQQVTLSCSPISGHRSVSWYQQTPGQGLQFLFEYFSETQRNKGNFPGRFSGRQFSNSRSEMNVSTLELGDSALYLCASSAGQETYEQYFGPGTRLTVT.

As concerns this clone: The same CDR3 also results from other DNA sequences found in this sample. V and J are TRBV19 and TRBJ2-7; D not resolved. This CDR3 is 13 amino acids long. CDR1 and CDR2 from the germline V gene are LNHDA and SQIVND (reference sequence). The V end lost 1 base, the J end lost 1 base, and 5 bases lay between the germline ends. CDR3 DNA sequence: TGTGCCAGTAGTATAGGTCGATCCTACGAGCAGTACTTC. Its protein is CASSIGRSYEQYF.

CDR3 residues: CASSPPRLAVTDTQYF. CDR3 coding DNA: TGTGCCAGCAGCCCCCCCCGACTAGCGGTCACAGATACGCAGTATTTT. V is TRBV7-9 and J is TRBJ2-3; TRBD2 matches at 9 bases. This CDR3 is 16 amino acids long. Germline V gene lookup returns CDR1 SEHNR and CDR2 FQNEAQ (reference sequence). The junction had 8 bases not matched to a gene; V was cut back by 5 bases and J by 2 bases.

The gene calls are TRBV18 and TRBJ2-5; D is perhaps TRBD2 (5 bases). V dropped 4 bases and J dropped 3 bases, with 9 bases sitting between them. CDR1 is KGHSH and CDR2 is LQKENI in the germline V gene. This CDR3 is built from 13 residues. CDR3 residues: CASSHGGKETQYF. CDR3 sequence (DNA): TGTGCCAGCTCACACGGAGGCAAAGAGACCCAGTACTTC.

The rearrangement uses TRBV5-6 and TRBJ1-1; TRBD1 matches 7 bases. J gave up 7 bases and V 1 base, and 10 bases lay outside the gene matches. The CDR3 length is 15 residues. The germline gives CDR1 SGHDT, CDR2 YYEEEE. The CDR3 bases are TGTGCCAGCAGCTTGCCGTCTAAGGGGGCCGGTGAAGCTTTCTTT. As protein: CASSLPSKGAGEAFF.

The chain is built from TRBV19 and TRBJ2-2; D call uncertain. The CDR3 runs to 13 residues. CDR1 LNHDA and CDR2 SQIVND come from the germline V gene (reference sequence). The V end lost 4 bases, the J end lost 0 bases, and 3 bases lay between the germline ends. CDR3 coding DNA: TGTGCCAGTAGTACGGCGAACACCGGGGAGCTGTTTTTT. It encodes CASSTANTGELFF.

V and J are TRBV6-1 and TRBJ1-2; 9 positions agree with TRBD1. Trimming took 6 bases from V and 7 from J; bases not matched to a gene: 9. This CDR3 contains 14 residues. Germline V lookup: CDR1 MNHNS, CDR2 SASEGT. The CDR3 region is CASSRDREASGYTF. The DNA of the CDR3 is TGTGCCAGCAGCCGGGACAGGGAGGCGAGTGGCTACACCTTC.

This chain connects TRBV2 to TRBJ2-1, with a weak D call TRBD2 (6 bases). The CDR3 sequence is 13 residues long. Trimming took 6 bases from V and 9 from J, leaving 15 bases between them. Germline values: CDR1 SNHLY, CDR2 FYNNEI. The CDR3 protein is CASSAPDGGEQFF. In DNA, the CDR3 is TGTGCCAGCAGCGCCCCGGACGGGGGTGAGCAGTTCTTC. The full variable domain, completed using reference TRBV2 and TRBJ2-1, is EPEVTQTPSHQVTQMGQEVILRCVPISNHLYFYWYRQILGQKVEFLVSFYNNEISEKSEIFDDQFSVERPDGSNFTLKIRSTKLEDSAMYFCASSAPDGGEQFFGPGTRLTVL.

The CDR3 spells CASSLFRGKSSGANVLTF. In DNA form, the CDR3 reads TGTGCCAGCAGCTTATTTAGGGGGAAATCCTCTGGGGCCAACGTCCTGACTTTC. The chain carries TRBV7-8 and TRBJ2-6, with D maybe TRBD1 (6 bases). This CDR3 region has 18 residues. V was trimmed by 2 bases and J by 0 bases, leaving 14 bases between them. CDR1 and CDR2 (germline): SGHVS, FQNEAQ.

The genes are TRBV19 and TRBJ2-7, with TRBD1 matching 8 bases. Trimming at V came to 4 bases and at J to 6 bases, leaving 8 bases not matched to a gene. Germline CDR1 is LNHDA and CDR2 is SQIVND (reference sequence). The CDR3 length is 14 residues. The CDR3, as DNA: TGTGCCAGTAGTAGCCGGGACAGGTGGGGCGAGCAGTACTTC. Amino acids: CASSSRDRWGEQYF.